The TCR beta chain under discussion was sequenced for a study of T cells after yellow fever vaccination. Study-wide findings and caveats: Most clones from primary vaccination were detected again post-booster (just under 97% CD4, approximately 90% CD8).

This CDR3 has 14 amino acids. Per the germline V gene, CDR1 is SNHLY and CDR2 is FYNNEI. After removal of 6 bases from V and 4 bases from J, the junction contained 7 bases not matched to a gene. Each CDR3 protein is one row after TCRdb ran MiXCR on the 5' RACE reads. The table lists 500,000 to 650,000 distinct CDR3 sequences, roughly a sixth of them singletons. Details on this clonotype: Its cognate antigen is unknown.

This material consisted of PBMCs, taken 5 to 6 days after the first yellow fever vaccination. The V call is TRBV2, the J call TRBJ1-1, with 8 positions matching TRBD1. The clonotype comes from a man aged 18 to 29 who received the YFV17D yellow fever vaccine. The CDR3 protein is CASRGRQGFTEAFF. The CDR3, as DNA: TGTGCCAGCAGGGGGAGACAGGGGTTCACTGAAGCTTTCTTT.